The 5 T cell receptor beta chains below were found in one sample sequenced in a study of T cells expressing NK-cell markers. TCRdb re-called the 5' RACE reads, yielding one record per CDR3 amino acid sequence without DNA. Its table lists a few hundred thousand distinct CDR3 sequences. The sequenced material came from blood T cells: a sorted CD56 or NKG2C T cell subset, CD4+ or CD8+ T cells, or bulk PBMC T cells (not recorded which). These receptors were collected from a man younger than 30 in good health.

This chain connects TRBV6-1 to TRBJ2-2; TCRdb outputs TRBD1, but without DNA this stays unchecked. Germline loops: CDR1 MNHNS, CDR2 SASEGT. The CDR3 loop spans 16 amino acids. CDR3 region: CASSPHPRTGTGELFF.

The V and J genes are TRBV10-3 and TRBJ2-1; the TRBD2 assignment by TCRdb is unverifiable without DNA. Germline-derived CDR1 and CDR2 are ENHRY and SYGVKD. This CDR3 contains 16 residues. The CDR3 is CAIRAPTLGPYNEQFF.

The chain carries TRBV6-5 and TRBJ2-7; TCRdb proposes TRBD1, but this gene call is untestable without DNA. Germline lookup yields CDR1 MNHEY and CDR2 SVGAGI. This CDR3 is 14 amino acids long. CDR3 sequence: CASRPQGGGYEQYF.

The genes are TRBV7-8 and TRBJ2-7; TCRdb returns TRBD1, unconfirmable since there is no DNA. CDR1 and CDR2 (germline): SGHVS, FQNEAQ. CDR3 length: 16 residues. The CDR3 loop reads CASSLARDRSAYEQYF.

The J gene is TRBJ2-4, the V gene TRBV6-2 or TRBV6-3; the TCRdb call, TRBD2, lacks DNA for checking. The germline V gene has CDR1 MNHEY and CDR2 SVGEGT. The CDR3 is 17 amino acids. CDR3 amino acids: CASSSPEREGPKNIQYF.